This T cell receptor (beta chain) derives from a study of monozygotic twins with inflammatory bowel disease (dated by TCRdb to between 2018 and 2021). A note on the overall study: In total, approximately 28 monozygotic twin pairs made up the full study: 19 Danish pairs, all IBD-discordant, plus nine German pairs, of which four were IBD-concordant and five were IBD-discordant. Disease-associated traits were sought mainly through comparisons between IBD patients and their genetically identical healthy co-twins within discordant pairs. Each individual had, on average, about 151 000 unique TCRalpha sequences and 181 000 unique TCRbeta sequences available for analysis. What the study reported, not specific to this receptor: A decrease in TCRbeta repertoire diversity, as measured by inverse Simpson index, was observed in IBD patients compared with their healthy co-twins. Different T cell subtypes could not be distinguished in the analysis. Compared with healthy twins, IBD patients shared fewer clonotypes with other individuals, and the difference was most pronounced in patients with signs of disease activity. Because patients were on differing immunosuppressive treatments, the repertoires may have picked up extra background noise and inter-individual variability. Concordant and discordant twins showed no difference in repertoire similarity, possibly because of limited statistical power. No single strong signal or clonotype linked to IBD turned up in the results, so the idea that one exists was not supported.

The germline V gene yields SGHRS for CDR1 and YFSETQ for CDR2. There are 14 amino acids in the CDR3, from cysteine to phenylalanine inclusive. The DNA is unrecorded. Comments on this clonotype: It lacks a known antigen.

From each donor, a roughly 2.6 ml peripheral blood sample was collected into PAXgene tubes and stored at -80 degrees C. Without any T cell sorting, total RNA was extracted from whole blood using the PAXgene blood miRNA kit on an automated QIAcube. Peripheral blood from monozygotic twin pairs, either concordant or discordant for inflammatory bowel disease, underwent deep TCRalpha and TCRbeta repertoire profiling that used unique molecular barcoding. Smoking habits were recorded for all twin pairs, and individuals were classified as current, former or never smokers. Library method: 5' RACE. Preparation of each TCR library used around 3.5 ug of total RNA. For each sample, cDNA synthesis was carried out in eight separate reactions using SMARTScribe reverse transcriptase. During cDNA synthesis, template switching introduced unique molecular identifiers that contained a 6-nucleotide sample barcode. Amplification of TCRalpha and TCRbeta cDNA involved two nested PCRs of about 15 and 9 cycles, and each PCR was followed by bead purification. Before amplification, the cDNA was treated with uracil DNA-glycosylase and purified using the QIAquick PCR purification kit. The second PCR added Illumina TruSeq-compatible adapters along with sample-specific barcodes. TapeStation and Qubit were used to check library quality and concentration, and roughly 4.9 ng of each library was pooled. Sequencing of pooled libraries was carried out on an Illumina HiSeq2500 single-index Rapid Run using 2 x 100 bp reads and custom sequencing primers. As for the authors' bioinformatics: MiGEC version 1.2.6 was used for UMI-based consensus assembly, which corrected PCR and sequencing errors. MiXCR version 2.1.1 handled V(D)J alignment, clonotype assembly and CDR3 extraction. Normalisation of gene usage, clonotype sharing and MAIT/NKT TCR abundance was achieved by analysing the top 1000, 10 000 and 20 000 clonotypes per sample. Diversity was computed as the inverse Simpson index with the vegan R package after downsampling to 27 000 UMIs. Paired Mann-Whitney U tests were applied to discordant twin pairs, and Benjamini-Hochberg correction was used for multiple testing. TCRdb reprocessed the reads and assigns one entry to each CDR3 protein sequence, leaving out DNA. The V and J calls were not made by the authors but by TCRdb's processing. The sample table holds 400,000 or so distinct CDR3 sequences. Of the sample, about 2.6% falls within the top ten clones.

This receptor chain uses TRBV5-1 and TRBJ2-7. This sequence originates from a human donor with ulcerative colitis or Crohn's disease, or a healthy co-twin of an affected twin (not recorded which). Source material: blood. Here the CDR3 is given as CVSSLLVGAHEQYF. The reference TRBV5-1 and TRBJ2-7 proteins fill in what lies around the CDR3, so the full variable domain reads KAGVTQTPRYLIKTRGQQVTLSCSPISGHRSVSWYQQTPGQGLQFLFEYFSETQRNKGNFPGRFSGRQFSNSRSEMNVSTLELGDSALYLCVSSLLVGAHEQYFGPGTRLTVT.